One TCR beta chain is described in this entry. Profiling relied on immunoSEQ multiplex PCR, and the TCRdb table lists in-frame clones only, not all of them. The profile shows 99,000 or so clones, about 91% of them singletons. Deletions cut 0 bases from V and 13 bases from J, with 10 bases between. The length of the CDR3 is 13 residues. The sample is drawn from a study of blood T cell repertoires in COVID-19. The overall study: The samples span acute and convalescent COVID-19 from the United States, Italy and Spain. From T cells, B-cell-depleted T cells, or PBMCs came the material, which was cDNA or gDNA.

The chain uses TRBV12-3 or TRBV12-4 and TRBJ1-6; D is unclear. The receptor was derived from a human donor in a cohort sampled during active COVID-19. Sequencing input: peripheral blood. As DNA, the CDR3 is TGTGCCAGCAGTTTAGCGCGATCTTTGCCCCTCCACTTT. This translates into CASSLARSLPLHF.